This section outlines one T cell receptor (beta chain) sequence together with its context. The data originate from a study of control samples from healthy donors and cancer patients. Sequencing was performed with immunoSEQ multiplex PCR; in TCRdb, only in-frame clones are kept and a portion is missing. This table has around 170,000 clones, roughly 92% appearing once. The origin of this receptor is a man aged 25 to 45 in good health. Sequencing used blood.

The CDR3 here is CASSLGRNNEQFF. CDR3 nucleotides: TGTGCCAGCAGTTTGGGGCGCAACAATGAGCAGTTCTTC. This chain joins TRBV27 and TRBJ2-1; D might be TRBD1 (5 bases). Trimming took 3 bases from V and 5 from J, leaving 8 bases between them. The CDR3 is made up of 13 amino acids. Germline V CDR1 and CDR2: MNHEY, SMNVEV (reference sequence).